The 31 T cell receptor beta chains below all came from one sample that was sequenced in a study of shared clonotypes between healthy human individuals. Only in-frame clones appear in the TCRdb table, and some are missing; sequencing was by immunoSEQ multiplex PCR. Of a few hundred thousand clones listed, more than 75% are singletons. Sequenced: memory CD8+ T cells sorted from blood. Subset in this sample: CD45RO+ cells pooled with CCR7-negative TemRA cells. These receptors were collected from a young man in good health.

This clone was recorded only once. The rearrangement links TRBV7-9 to TRBJ2-1; tentative D call: TRBD1 (5 bases). From germline, CDR1 is SEHNR and CDR2 FQNEAQ (reference sequence). V gave up 1 base and J gave up 7 bases, with 8 bases separating them. The CDR3 spans 13 residues. CDR3 sequence (DNA): TGTGCCAGCAGCTTAGGGGGCATTAATGAGCAGTTCTTC. This codes for CASSLGGINEQFF.

The rearrangement links TRBV10-3 to TRBJ2-7; a possible D gene is TRBD1 (5 bases). CDR3 length: 13 amino acids. Germline V gene data show CDR1 as ENHRY and CDR2 as SYGVKD. V shed 0 bases and J shed 5 bases, with 8 bases lying between them. CDR3 region: CAISESQGHEQYF. The CDR3, as DNA: TGTGCCATCAGTGAGTCCCAGGGCCACGAGCAGTACTTC.

The CDR3 bases are TGTGCCAGCAGCTTAGCTCCATCGGGCTCCTACGAGCAGTACTTC. It translates to CASSLAPSGSYEQYF. The chain has TRBV13 and TRBJ2-7; the D is unclear. This CDR3 is built from 15 residues. Deletions cut 1 base from V and 0 bases from J, with 10 bases between. Germline V CDR1 and CDR2: PRHDT, FYEKMQ (reference sequence).

V usage is TRBV10-2 and J usage is TRBJ1-2, with 9 bases matching TRBD1. CDR3 length: 13 amino acids. Germline CDR1 reads WSHSY; CDR2 reads SAAADI. After removal of 3 bases from V and 4 bases from J, the junction contained 0 bases not matched to a gene. CDR3: CASSEQGAYGYTF. CDR3 nucleotides: TGCGCCAGCAGTGAACAGGGGGCCTATGGCTACACCTTC.

This clone was recorded a few times. The gene calls are TRBV5-4 and TRBJ2-1; D may be TRBD1 or TRBD2 (6 bases each). Germline CDR1 SGHNT, CDR2 YYREEE (reference sequence). This CDR3 spans 14 amino acids. Trimming removed 2 bases at V and 7 bases at J, with 13 bases between. This CDR3 reads CASSFGGQVNEQFF. CDR3 nucleotides: TGTGCCAGCAGCTTTGGGGGGCAGGTAAATGAGCAGTTCTTC. The whole variable domain, remainder taken from reference TRBV5-4 and TRBJ2-1, is ETGVTQSPTHLIKTRGQQVTLRCSSQSGHNTVSWYQQALGQGPQFIFQYYREEENGRGNFPPRFSGLQFPNYSSELNVNALELDDSALYLCASSFGGQVNEQFFGPGTRLTVL.

The chain couples TRBV10-2 to TRBJ2-2, with a tentative D call TRBD1 (5 bases). V lost 3 bases and J lost 7, with 12 bases in between. CDR3 length: 14 residues. Germline V gives CDR1 WSHSY, CDR2 SAAADI. The CDR3, as DNA: TGCGCCAGCAGTGAAAGGGTGGGGCGCGGGGAGCTGTTTTTT. The encoded protein is CASSERVGRGELFF.

The chain has TRBV5-1 and TRBJ1-3; D may be TRBD1 (5 bases). This CDR3 comprises 17 residues. Between the trimmed V and J ends, which lost 2 bases and 0 bases, there was a span of 15 bases. Germline CDR1 reads SGHRS; CDR2 reads YFSETQ. The CDR3 bases are TGCGCCAGCAGCTTCTGGCCAGGGCCCCTCTCTGGAAACACCATATATTTT. Amino acid sequence: CASSFWPGPLSGNTIYF.

The genes are TRBV2 and TRBJ2-7, with 11 bases lining up with TRBD2. The ends lost 10 bases at V and 4 bases at J; junction bases unmatched: 9. The CDR3 has 14 residues. Germline V gene lookup returns CDR1 SNHLY and CDR2 FYNNEI. CDR3 in amino acids: CATVPGLAEYEQYF. In nucleotides, the CDR3 is TGTGCCACAGTCCCGGGACTAGCGGAGTACGAGCAGTACTTC. Together with reference TRBV2 and TRBJ2-7, the CDR3 gives the full variable domain: EPEVTQTPSHQVTQMGQEVILRCVPISNHLYFYWYRQILGQKVEFLVSFYNNEISEKSEIFDDQFSVERPDGSNFTLKIRSTKLEDSAMYFCATVPGLAEYEQYFGPGTRLTVT.

This clone appeared a single time. The chain has TRBV25-1 and TRBJ2-1; D remains ambiguous. In germline, CDR1 is MGHDK, CDR2 SYGVNS. With 6 bases removed from V and 7 bases from J, the gap between germline ends came to 4 bases. The CDR3 loop spans 10 amino acids. CDR3 bases: TGTGCCAGCAGCGAGAATGAGCAGTTCTTC. Residues: CASSENEQFF. Full variable domain (rest looked up from reference TRBV25-1 and TRBJ2-1): EADIYQTPRYLVIGTGKKITLECSQTMGHDKMYWYQQDPGMELHLIHYSYGVNSTEKGDLSSESTVSRIRTEHFPLTLESARPSHTSQYLCASSENEQFFGPGTRLTVL.

The rearrangement joins TRBV27 to TRBJ1-1; 12 nucleotides line up with TRBD1. The CDR3 loop spans 17 amino acids. Germline lookup yields CDR1 MNHEY and CDR2 SMNVEV (reference sequence). The V segment lost 2 bases and the J segment 4 bases; nucleotides outside the gene matches: 8. CDR3 coding DNA: TGTGCCAGCAGTTTAATTGGGACAGGGGGCTTGGGCACTGAAGCTTTCTTT. This codes for CASSLIGTGGLGTEAFF.

This clone is a singleton in its sample. The J gene is TRBJ2-3, the V gene TRBV15; D gene uncertain. Germline V gene lookup returns CDR1 LNHNV and CDR2 YYDKDF (reference sequence). V was clipped by 6 bases and J by 4 bases, with 11 bases between them. CDR3 size: 13 residues. CDR3 DNA: TGTGCCACCAGTTTAGCTATGGCAGATACGCAGTATTTT. Translating it yields CATSLAMADTQYF. The whole variable domain, remainder taken from reference TRBV15 and TRBJ2-3, is DAMVIQNPRYQVTQFGKPVTLSCSQTLNHNVMYWYQQKSSQAPKLLFHYYDKDFNNEADTPDNFQSRRPNTSFCFLDIRSPGLGDTAMYLCATSLAMADTQYFGPGTRLTVL.

The chain links TRBV5-1 to TRBJ2-7; TRBD2 is a possible D gene (5 bases). The germline V gene encodes CDR1 SGHRS and CDR2 YFSETQ. The length of the CDR3 is 13 residues. V was trimmed by 4 bases and J by 0 bases, leaving 8 bases between them. CDR3 nucleotide sequence: TGCGCCAGCAGCAGAGCGGACTCCTACGAGCAGTACTTC. It codes for CASSRADSYEQYF.

V and J are TRBV6-5 and TRBJ2-7; perhaps TRBD1 as D (5 bases). The V gene lost 5 bases and the J gene lost 2 bases, with 13 bases spanning the gap. CDR1 is MNHEY and CDR2 is SVGAGI in the germline V gene. This CDR3 region has 14 residues. Written as DNA, the CDR3 is TGTGCCAGCAGTCTAGACAGTGAAACCTACGAGCAGTACTTC. It codes for CASSLDSETYEQYF.

This clone was detected once. The chain recombines TRBV5-1 with TRBJ2-7; no clear D gene. In germline, CDR1 is SGHRS, CDR2 YFSETQ. Between the trimmed V and J ends, which lost 4 bases and 4 bases, there was a span of 12 bases. There are 13 residues in the CDR3. In DNA form, the CDR3 reads TGCGCCAGCAGCCCCTACTCCGGATACGAGCAGTACTTC. Protein: CASSPYSGYEQYF. The whole variable domain, remainder taken from reference TRBV5-1 and TRBJ2-7, is KAGVTQTPRYLIKTRGQQVTLSCSPISGHRSVSWYQQTPGQGLQFLFEYFSETQRNKGNFPGRFSGRQFSNSRSEMNVSTLELGDSALYLCASSPYSGYEQYFGPGTRLTVT.

The chain employs TRBV4-1 and TRBJ1-5; D is undetermined. The V gene's germline CDR1 is MGHRA and CDR2 YSYEKL. V dropped 3 bases and J dropped 6 bases, with 21 bases sitting between them. This CDR3 is built from 17 residues. The CDR3 reads CASSQTLAALGPQPQHF. CDR3 coding DNA: TGCGCCAGCAGCCAGACTCTGGCGGCCCTTGGGCCTCAGCCCCAGCATTTT.

The rearrangement joins TRBV13 to TRBJ2-1; D unresolved. The CDR3 covers 14 residues. Germline V gene data show CDR1 as PRHDT and CDR2 as FYEKMQ (reference sequence). Between the trimmed V and J ends, which lost 0 bases and 8 bases, there was a span of 11 bases. This CDR3 reads CASSLGPGLDEQFF. CDR3 nucleotide sequence: TGTGCCAGCAGCTTAGGCCCCGGGTTGGATGAGCAGTTCTTC.

By its share, this clone is medium-sized (0.01 to 0.1%). V and J are TRBV6-1 and TRBJ1-2, with D hard to call. The germline V and J ends were trimmed by 4 bases and 10 bases, with 7 bases remaining between them. This CDR3 region has 10 residues. CDR1 MNHNS and CDR2 SASEGT come from the germline V gene. CDR3 nucleotides: TGTGCCAGCAGTGTGGGTTTCTACACCTTC. Its translation: CASSVGFYTF.

This chain connects TRBV5-4 to TRBJ2-1; a possible D gene is TRBD1 (6 bases). CDR3 length: 14 residues. The germline CDR1 and CDR2 sequences are SGHNT and YYREEE (reference sequence). The V and J ends lost 4 bases and 2 bases respectively, with 10 bases between them. The CDR3 loop reads CASSAPGAYNEQFF. The CDR3 DNA reads TGTGCCAGCAGCGCCCCAGGGGCCTACAATGAGCAGTTCTTC.

The chain links TRBV5-1 to TRBJ2-7, with TRBD2 identical over 14 bases. The V gene end was trimmed by 4 bases and the J gene end by 4 bases; junction bases not matched to a gene: 10. Germline CDR1 and CDR2: SGHRS and YFSETQ. The CDR3 is 17 amino acids. The CDR3 DNA sequence: TGCGCCAGCAGCGCAGAAGGACTAGCGGGGGGTTCGTACGAGCAGTACTTC. Amino acids: CASSAEGLAGGSYEQYF.

CDR3 nucleotide sequence: TGTGCCAGCAGTTACTCGGGGGGAGTCGTGTACTTC. Residues: CASSYSGGVVYF. The genes are TRBV6-6 and TRBJ2-7; D is possibly TRBD2 (6 bases). Germline V gene lookup returns CDR1 MNHNY and CDR2 SVGAGI (reference sequence). The V end was cut by 0 bases, the J end by 12 bases, with 12 bases between. There are 12 residues in the CDR3.

This rearrangement joins TRBV4-3 to TRBJ2-7; 7 bases agree with TRBD2. V shed 4 bases and J 1 base; nucleotides not matched to a gene: 7. This CDR3 spans 15 amino acids. CDR1 is LGHNA, CDR2 YSLEER, per germline. The CDR3 protein is CASSLLGGSSYEQYF. The CDR3 coding sequence is TGCGCCAGCAGCCTACTGGGCGGGAGTTCCTACGAGCAGTACTTC.

The chain has TRBV6-5 and TRBJ2-5; TRBD2 agrees at 9 bases. After removal of 2 bases from V and 1 base from J, the junction contained 2 bases not matched to a gene. The CDR3 has 15 residues. Per the germline V gene, CDR1 is MNHEY and CDR2 is SVGAGI. The CDR3 loop is CASSYGGGAQETQYF. The CDR3 region has the DNA TGTGCCAGCAGTTACGGCGGGGGGGCCCAAGAGACCCAGTACTTC.

The chain uses TRBV5-6 and TRBJ2-5; D call uncertain. The V and J ends lost 2 bases and 3 bases respectively, with 8 bases between them. This CDR3 comprises 13 residues. Germline assignment: CDR1 SGHDT and CDR2 YYEEEE. CDR3 region: CASSFSMEETQYF. The DNA for the CDR3 is TGTGCCAGCAGCTTCTCCATGGAAGAGACCCAGTACTTC.

The chain joins TRBV10-1 to TRBJ2-7, with TRBD1 identical over 9 bases. The CDR3 sequence is 14 residues long. CDR1 and CDR2 (germline): WNHNN, SYGVQD (reference sequence). V gave up 2 bases and J gave up 3 bases; unmatched junction bases: 2. This CDR3 is CASSETGGNYEQYF. CDR3 in DNA: TGCGCCAGCAGTGAGACAGGGGGCAACTACGAGCAGTACTTC.

V is TRBV27 and J is TRBJ2-7; D tentatively reads TRBD1 or TRBD2 (6 bases each). Looked up from germline, CDR1 is MNHEY and CDR2 is SMNVEV (reference sequence). This CDR3 is 16 amino acids long. Trimming removed 7 bases from V and 0 bases from J, with 19 bases in between. The CDR3 nucleotides are TGTGCCAGCAAAGTCGAAGCCTCGGGGGCCTCCTACGAGCAGTACTTC. This sequence encodes CASKVEASGASYEQYF.

V usage is TRBV5-4 and J usage is TRBJ1-4, with 8 bases aligning to TRBD1. Per germline, CDR1 SGHNT and CDR2 YYREEE (reference sequence). The CDR3 sequence is 18 residues long. After removal of 4 bases from V and 3 bases from J, the junction contained 14 bases not matched to a gene. As DNA, the CDR3 is TGTGCCAGCAGCCCGTGGGACAGGACTTCCGACCCTAATGAAAAACTGTTTTTT. Residues: CASSPWDRTSDPNEKLFF. The whole variable domain, remainder taken from reference TRBV5-4 and TRBJ1-4, is ETGVTQSPTHLIKTRGQQVTLRCSSQSGHNTVSWYQQALGQGPQFIFQYYREEENGRGNFPPRFSGLQFPNYSSELNVNALELDDSALYLCASSPWDRTSDPNEKLFFGSGTQLSVL.

This chain joins TRBV29-1 and TRBJ1-2; TRBD1 might be the D (5 bases). Germline CDR1 is SQVTM and CDR2 is ANQGSEA. V was clipped by 6 bases and J by 3 bases, with 29 bases between them. The CDR3 consists of 18 residues. The CDR3 DNA follows: TGCAGCGTCGGGGGGGGATCCGTGCGTGACCTTAGAGACTATGGCTACACCTTC. It specifies CSVGGGSVRDLRDYGYTF.

V and J are TRBV28 and TRBJ1-2; D unclear. The CDR3 has 14 amino acids. CDR1 and CDR2 from the germline V gene are MDHEN and SYDVKM. The germline V and J ends were trimmed by 2 bases and 4 bases, with 11 bases remaining between them. The CDR3 protein is CASSLTGQSYGYTF. The DNA of the CDR3 is TGTGCCAGCAGTTTAACCGGCCAGAGCTATGGCTACACCTTC.

The chain uses TRBV6-5 and TRBJ1-1; 8 nucleotides match TRBD1. The trim removed 4 bases at V and 2 bases at J, leaving 9 bases unmatched. Germline V lookup: CDR1 MNHEY, CDR2 SVGAGI. The CDR3 covers 16 residues. The CDR3 here is CASSSLTGDLNTEAFF. The CDR3 bases are TGTGCCAGCAGTTCTTTGACAGGGGACCTTAACACTGAAGCTTTCTTT.

This sequence joins TRBV5-8 and TRBJ2-2; 7 bases match TRBD1. The trim removed 5 bases at V and 3 bases at J, leaving 10 bases unmatched. The V gene's germline CDR1 is SGHTS and CDR2 YDEGEE. CDR3 size: 16 residues. The CDR3 region has the DNA TGTGCCAGCAGAATAGACAGGGTCTCCTACACCGGGGAGCTGTTTTTT. Translating gives CASRIDRVSYTGELFF.

The chain is built from TRBV7-8 and TRBJ2-1; tentatively, D is TRBD2 (6 bases). V lost 4 bases to trimming and J lost 9 bases, with 13 bases between them. The length of the CDR3 is 13 residues. Germline V gene data show CDR1 as SGHVS and CDR2 as FQNEAQ. The CDR3 region has the DNA TGTGCCAGCAGCTCGTCTAGCGTGCCTGAGCAGTTCTTC. It codes for CASSSSSVPEQFF.